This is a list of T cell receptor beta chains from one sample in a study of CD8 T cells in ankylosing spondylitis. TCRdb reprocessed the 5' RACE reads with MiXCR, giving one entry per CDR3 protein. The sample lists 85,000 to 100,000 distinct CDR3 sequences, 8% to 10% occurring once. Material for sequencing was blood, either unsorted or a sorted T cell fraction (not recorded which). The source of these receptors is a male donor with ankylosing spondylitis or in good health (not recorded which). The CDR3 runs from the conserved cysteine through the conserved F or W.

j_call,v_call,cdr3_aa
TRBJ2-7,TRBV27,CASSPRSFYYEQYF
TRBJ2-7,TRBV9,CASSPRGGGYEQYF
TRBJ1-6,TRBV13,CASSGGTVLTLHF
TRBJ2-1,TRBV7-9,CASSRRRGTYNEQFF
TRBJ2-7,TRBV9,CASSFGTSGAYEQYF
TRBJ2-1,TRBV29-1,CSVDLTSGAYNEQFF
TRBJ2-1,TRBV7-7,CASSLERGGAQFF
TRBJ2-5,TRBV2,CANTRDFKETQYF
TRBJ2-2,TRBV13,CASSLGDILRHSTGELFF
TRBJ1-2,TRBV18,CASSPRDRDANGYTF
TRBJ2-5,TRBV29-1,CSVDISKETQYF
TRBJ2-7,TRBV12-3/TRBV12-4,CASSLGTGASYEQYF
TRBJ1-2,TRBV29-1,CSVEIRRRGNYGYTF
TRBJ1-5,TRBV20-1,CSARYRGSNQPQHF
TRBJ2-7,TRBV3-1,CASSRLSTVEQYF
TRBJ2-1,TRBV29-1,CSVGTSGRNEQFF
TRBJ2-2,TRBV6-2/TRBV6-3,CASSYLGLAVTGELFF
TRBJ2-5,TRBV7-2,CASSPHGTLQETQYF
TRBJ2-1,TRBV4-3,CASSQDQGAPYNEQFF
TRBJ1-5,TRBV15,CATSREGNQPQHF
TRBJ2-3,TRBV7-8,CASSFGTVTDTQYF
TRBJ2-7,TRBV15,CATSREDSLGEQYF
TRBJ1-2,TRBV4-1,CASSQGVGIYGYTF
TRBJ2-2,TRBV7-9,CASSLPLAGEVTGELFF
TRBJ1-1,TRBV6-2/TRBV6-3,CASTLIMNTEAFF
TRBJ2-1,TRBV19,CASSIWTSGHNEQFF
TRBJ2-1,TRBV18,CASSPGVIEQFF
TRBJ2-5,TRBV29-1,CSVEERAGVSAQYF
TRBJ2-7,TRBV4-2,CASSQARGEQYF
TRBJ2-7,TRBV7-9,CASSPTGAYSYEQYF
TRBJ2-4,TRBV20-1,CSVPTGHLAKNIQYF
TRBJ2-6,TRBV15,CATSNHGGSGANVLTF
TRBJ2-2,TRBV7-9,CASSLGQGTGELFF
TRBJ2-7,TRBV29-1,CSVRGQGRINEQYF